The clone carrying this TCR beta chain was seen more than once but under ten times. Antigen: not known. The record originates from a study of response to subunit inactivated influenza vaccine. V lost 4 bases to trimming and J lost 4 bases, with 13 bases between them. CDR3 length equals 15 residues. Germline V lookup: CDR1 KGHDR, CDR2 SFDVKD. Overall study findings and caveats: It was the authors' suggestion that each seasonal influenza vaccination recruits few new T cells.

TCRdb reprocessed the RT-PCR reads with MiXCR, giving one entry per CDR3 protein. The profile shows 500,000 to 550,000 distinct CDR3 sequences, about 7.2% of them singletons. This clonotype was sampled from a man between 50 and 70 years old who received an inactivated influenza vaccine. The chain joins TRBV24-1 to TRBJ1-3, with TRBD1 as a possible D gene (5 bases). The sequencing here drew on PBMCs from blood, taken around 25 months after vaccination. The CDR3 loop reads CATSDSTVSGNTIYF. In DNA form, the CDR3 reads TGTGCCACCAGTGACTCGACAGTGTCGGGAAACACCATATATTTT.